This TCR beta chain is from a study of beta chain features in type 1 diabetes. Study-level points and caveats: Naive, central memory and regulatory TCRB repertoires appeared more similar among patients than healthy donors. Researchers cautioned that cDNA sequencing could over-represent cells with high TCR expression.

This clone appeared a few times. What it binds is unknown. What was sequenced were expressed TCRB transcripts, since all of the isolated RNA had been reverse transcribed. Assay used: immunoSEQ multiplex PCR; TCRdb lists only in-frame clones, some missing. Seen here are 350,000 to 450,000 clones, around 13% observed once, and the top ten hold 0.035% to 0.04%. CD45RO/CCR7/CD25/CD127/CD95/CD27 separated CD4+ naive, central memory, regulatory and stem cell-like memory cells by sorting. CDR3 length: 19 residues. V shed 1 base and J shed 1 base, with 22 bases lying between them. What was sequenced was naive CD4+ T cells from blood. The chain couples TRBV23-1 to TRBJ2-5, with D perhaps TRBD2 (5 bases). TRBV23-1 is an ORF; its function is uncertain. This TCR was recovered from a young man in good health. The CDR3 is CASSQWRRSGGRAQETQYF. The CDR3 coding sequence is TGCGCCAGCAGTCAATGGAGGCGCAGCGGAGGAAGGGCCCAAGAGACCCAGTACTTC.